Listed below are T cell receptor beta chains from one sample, sequenced in a study of T cell responses to AZD1222 COVID-19 vaccine. Assay: immunoSEQ multiplex PCR; the TCRdb copy retains only in-frame clones and omits some. The sample has 130,000 to 150,000 clones, about 93% seen once. Here the sequenced sample was peripheral blood, taken on day 0 of AZD1222 vaccination. The receptors were sampled from an adult in good health. Both conserved end residues are part of each CDR3. A D gene is named only where the DNA matches it firmly. Clone size is not always given. Where it is, it says once, few, many or a class for expanded clones.

clone_size j_call v_call d_call cdr3_aa cdr3_nt
- TRBJ2-1 TRBV12-3/TRBV12-4 - CASSYSDYNEQFF TGTGCCAGCAGTTACTCCGATTACAATGAGCAGTTCTTC
once TRBJ1-6 TRBV2 - CASSGSRRYNSPLHF TGTGCCAGCAGTGGTTCCAGGCGGTATAATTCACCCCTCCACTTT
- TRBJ1-1 TRBV27 - CASSLGRNTEAFF TGTGCCAGCAGTCTCGGGAGGAACACTGAAGCTTTCTTT
- TRBJ1-3 TRBV7-3 - CASSPGGPGNGNTIYF TGTGCCAGCAGCCCGGGGGGACCCGGGAATGGAAACACCATATATTTT
- TRBJ2-1 TRBV4-1 - CASSQGSPRSSYNEQFF TGCGCCAGCAGCCAAGGGAGCCCACGGAGCTCCTACAATGAGCAGTTCTTC
- TRBJ2-5 TRBV28 TRBD1 CASTADRVETQYF TGTGCCAGCACCGCTGACAGGGTGGAGACCCAGTACTTC
- TRBJ1-3 TRBV11-3 - CASSSTQDSGNTIYF TGTGCCAGCAGCTCGACCCAGGACTCTGGAAACACCATATATTTT
- TRBJ2-1 TRBV5-1 - CASSPGTRHEQFF TGCGCCAGCAGCCCAGGGACACGGCATGAGCAGTTCTTC
once TRBJ2-1 TRBV6-5 - CATGRGSSYNEQFF TGTGCCACGGGTCGGGGGAGCTCCTACAATGAGCAGTTCTTC
- TRBJ2-1 TRBV19 TRBD1 CASTLAGTGGNEQFF TGTGCCAGTACCCTAGCCGGGACAGGCGGTAATGAGCAGTTCTTC
- TRBJ2-3 TRBV5-6 - CASSLRREGTDTQYF TGTGCCAGCAGCTTGCGGCGGGAAGGCACAGATACGCAGTATTTT
- TRBJ2-7 TRBV20-1 - CSARGRYEQYF TGCAGTGCTAGAGGTCGGTACGAGCAGTACTTC
- TRBJ1-2 TRBV6-5 TRBD1 CASSYSGQGNYGYTF TGTGCCAGCAGTTACTCTGGACAGGGAAACTATGGCTACACCTTC
once TRBJ1-1 TRBV20-1 - CSASHVNTEAFF TGCAGTGCTAGTCATGTGAACACTGAAGCTTTCTTT
once TRBJ1-2 TRBV11-1 - CASSLNRDYGYTF TGTGCCAGCAGCTTAAACAGAGACTATGGCTACACCTTC
- TRBJ2-2 TRBV7-6 TRBD2 CASSLALAGGLNTGELFF TGTGCCAGCAGCTTGGCACTAGCGGGAGGGCTGAACACCGGGGAGCTGTTTTTT
- TRBJ1-1 TRBV7-3 - CASGADWNTEAFF TGTGCCAGCGGGGCAGATTGGAACACTGAAGCTTTCTTT
- TRBJ1-1 TRBV7-3 - CASSLNRVAFF TGTGCCAGCAGCTTAAACAGGGTGGCTTTCTTT
once TRBJ2-2 TRBV19 - CASSLKPNTGELFF TGTGCCAGTAGTCTTAAGCCGAACACCGGGGAGCTGTTTTTT
- TRBJ1-2 TRBV6-5 - CASSQGNHYGYTF TGTGCCAGCAGTCAGGGGAATCACTATGGCTACACCTTC
- TRBJ1-1 TRBV7-6 - CASSAGGGQSEAFF TGTGCCAGCAGCGCAGGCGGTGGTCAGTCTGAAGCTTTCTTT
- TRBJ2-2 TRBV7-9 TRBD1 CAISKGQASNTGELFF TGTGCCATCTCGAAAGGACAGGCTTCGAACACCGGGGAGCTGTTTTTT
few TRBJ1-3 TRBV19 - CASTLSGNTIYF TGTGCCAGCACCCTCTCTGGAAACACCATATATTTT
- TRBJ2-3 TRBV18 - CASSMDGAVSTDTQYF TGTGCCAGCTCGATGGACGGAGCGGTAAGCACAGATACGCAGTATTTT
- TRBJ1-2 TRBV7-8 - CASSLLRGRNYGYTF TGTGCCAGCAGCTTACTCCGGGGGCGGAACTATGGCTACACCTTC
- TRBJ1-3 TRBV2 TRBD1 CASSERGQDLIGNTIYF TGTGCCAGCAGTGAAAGGGGACAGGACCTGATCGGAAACACCATATATTTT
- TRBJ2-1 TRBV11-1 - CASSSRGGYNEQFF TGTGCCAGCAGCTCCAGGGGGGGATACAATGAGCAGTTCTTC
few TRBJ2-2 TRBV5-6 - CASSVTGYTGELFF TGTGCCAGCAGCGTTACAGGATACACCGGGGAGCTGTTTTTT
once TRBJ2-2 TRBV19 TRBD1 CASKSQGDITGELFF TGTGCCAGTAAAAGCCAGGGGGATATCACCGGGGAGCTGTTTTTT
- TRBJ1-2 TRBV4-1 - CAALLGGDYGYTF TGCGCCGCCCTATTAGGGGGAGACTATGGCTACACCTTC
- TRBJ2-1 TRBV14 TRBD2 CASSREGYNEQFF TGTGCCAGCAGTCGGGAGGGATACAATGAGCAGTTCTTC
once TRBJ1-2 TRBV6-5 - CASSYSSRSSGGYTF TGTGCCAGCAGTTACTCTTCTCGGTCCTCGGGTGGCTACACCTTC
- TRBJ1-4 TRBV7-9 TRBD1 CASSLDRGTNEKLFF TGTGCCAGCAGCTTAGACAGGGGGACAAATGAAAAACTGTTTTTT
- TRBJ1-2 TRBV6-5 - CASSYGTLALNYGYTF TGTGCCAGCAGTTACGGCACACTAGCCCTTAACTATGGCTACACCTTC
- TRBJ1-2 TRBV19 TRBD1 CASQIRTGLVYGYTF TGTGCCAGTCAAATACGGACAGGGCTCGTCTATGGCTACACCTTC
- TRBJ1-2 TRBV29-1 TRBD1 CSVEGSGRGSGGYTF TGCAGCGTTGAAGGCAGCGGCAGGGGGAGTGGAGGCTACACCTTC
- TRBJ2-7 TRBV3-1/TRBV3-2 - CASSQMPQPLEQYF TGTGCCAGCAGCCAAATGCCCCAACCCTTGGAGCAGTACTTC
once TRBJ1-1 TRBV6-5 TRBD1 CASLTRDRGNTEAFF TGTGCCAGTCTTACCAGGGACAGGGGGAACACTGAAGCTTTCTTT
- TRBJ1-2 TRBV2 - CASRTDNYGYTF TGTGCCAGTCGGACTGACAACTATGGCTACACCTTC
- TRBJ2-1 TRBV5-4 - CASSGGTGSYNEQFF TGTGCCAGCAGTGGCGGGACTGGGTCCTACAATGAGCAGTTCTTC
- TRBJ1-4 TRBV7-8 - CASSLGQGRTNEKLFF TGTGCCAGCAGCTTAGGGCAGGGGAGGACTAATGAAAAACTGTTTTTT
once TRBJ2-2 TRBV19 - CASSIKLWNTGELFF TGTGCCAGTAGTATCAAACTATGGAACACCGGGGAGCTGTTTTTT
- TRBJ1-4 TRBV13 TRBD1 CASSSTGTGGEKLFF TGTGCCAGCAGCTCCACAGGGACAGGGGGAGAAAAACTGTTTTTT
- TRBJ2-7 TRBV5-1 - CASSPDGSFTNEQYF TGCGCCAGCAGCCCGGACGGATCCTTTACCAACGAGCAGTACTTC
- TRBJ2-4 TRBV27 - CASSRPPGPGKNIQYF TGTGCCAGCAGTCGCCCCCCAGGGCCAGGCAAAAACATTCAGTACTTC
- TRBJ2-1 TRBV9 - CASSVEGANEQFF TGTGCCAGCAGCGTAGAAGGCGCCAATGAGCAGTTCTTC
- TRBJ1-4 TRBV11-2 - CASSLRPGGATDEKLFF TGTGCCAGCAGCTTAAGGCCAGGAGGGGCGACGGATGAAAAACTGTTTTTT
- TRBJ2-7 TRBV9 - CASSMGVDEQYF TGTGCCAGCAGCATGGGAGTCGACGAGCAGTACTTC
- TRBJ1-1 TRBV27 - CASSLEPVGEAFF TGTGCCAGCAGTTTAGAGCCGGTGGGTGAAGCTTTCTTT
- TRBJ2-5 TRBV6-5 TRBD1 CASSDRGTQETQYF TGTGCCAGCTCGGACAGGGGGACCCAAGAGACCCAGTACTTC
- TRBJ1-1 TRBV5-1 - CASSPRDNRVTQVTEAFF TGCGCCAGCAGCCCACGGGATAACAGGGTAACCCAGGTCACTGAAGCTTTCTTT
- TRBJ2-6 TRBV4-1 TRBD2 CASSRGLAGQSGANVLTF TGCGCCAGCAGCCGCGGACTAGCGGGGCAGTCTGGGGCCAACGTCCTGACTTTC
- TRBJ1-1 TRBV4-1 - CASSHTGLGEVWDTEAFF TGCGCCAGCAGCCACACGGGACTGGGGGAAGTATGGGACACTGAAGCTTTCTTT